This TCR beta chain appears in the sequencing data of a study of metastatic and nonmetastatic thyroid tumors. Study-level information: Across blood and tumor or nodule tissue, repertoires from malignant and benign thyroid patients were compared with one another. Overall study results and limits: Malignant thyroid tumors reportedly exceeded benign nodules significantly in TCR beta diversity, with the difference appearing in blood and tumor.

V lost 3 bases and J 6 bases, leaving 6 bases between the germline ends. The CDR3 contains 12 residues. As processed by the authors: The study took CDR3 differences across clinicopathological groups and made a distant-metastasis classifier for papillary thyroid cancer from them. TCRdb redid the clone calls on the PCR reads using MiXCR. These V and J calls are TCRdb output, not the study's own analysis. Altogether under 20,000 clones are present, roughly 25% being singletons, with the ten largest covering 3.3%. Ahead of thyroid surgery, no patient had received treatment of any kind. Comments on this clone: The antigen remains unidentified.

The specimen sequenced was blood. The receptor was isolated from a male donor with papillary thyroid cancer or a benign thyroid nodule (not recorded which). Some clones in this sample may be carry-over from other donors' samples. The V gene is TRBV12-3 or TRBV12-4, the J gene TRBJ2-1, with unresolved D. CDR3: CASSLILNEQFF. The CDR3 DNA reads TGTGCCAGCAGTTTGATCCTCAATGAGCAGTTCTTC.